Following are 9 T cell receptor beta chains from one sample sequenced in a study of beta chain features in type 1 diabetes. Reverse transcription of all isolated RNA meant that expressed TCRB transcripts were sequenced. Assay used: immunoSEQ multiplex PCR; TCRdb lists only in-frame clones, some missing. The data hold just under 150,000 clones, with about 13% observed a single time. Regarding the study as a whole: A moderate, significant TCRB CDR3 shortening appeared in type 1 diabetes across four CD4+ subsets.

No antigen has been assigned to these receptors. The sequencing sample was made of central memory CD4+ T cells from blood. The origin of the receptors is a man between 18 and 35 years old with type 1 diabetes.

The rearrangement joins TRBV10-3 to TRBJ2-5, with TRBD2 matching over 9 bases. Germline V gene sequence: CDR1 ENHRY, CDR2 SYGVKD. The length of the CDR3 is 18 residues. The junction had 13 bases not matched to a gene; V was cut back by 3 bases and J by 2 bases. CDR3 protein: CAISDVKGLAPEQETQYF. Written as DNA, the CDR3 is TGTGCCATCAGTGATGTGAAGGGACTAGCCCCCGAGCAAGAGACCCAGTACTTC.

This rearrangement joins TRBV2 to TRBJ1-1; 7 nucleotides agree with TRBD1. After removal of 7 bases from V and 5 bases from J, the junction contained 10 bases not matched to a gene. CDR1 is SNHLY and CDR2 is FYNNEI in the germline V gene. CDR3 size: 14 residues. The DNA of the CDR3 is TGTGCCAGCAAAGACAGGGTGATATCTACTGAAGCTTTCTTT. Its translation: CASKDRVISTEAFF.

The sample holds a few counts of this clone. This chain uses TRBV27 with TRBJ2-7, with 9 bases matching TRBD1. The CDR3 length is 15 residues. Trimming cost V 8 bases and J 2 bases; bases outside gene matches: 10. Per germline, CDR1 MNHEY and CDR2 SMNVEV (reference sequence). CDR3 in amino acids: CASHIAGQGPYEQYF. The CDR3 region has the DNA TGTGCCAGCCATATCGCGGGACAGGGCCCCTACGAGCAGTACTTC.

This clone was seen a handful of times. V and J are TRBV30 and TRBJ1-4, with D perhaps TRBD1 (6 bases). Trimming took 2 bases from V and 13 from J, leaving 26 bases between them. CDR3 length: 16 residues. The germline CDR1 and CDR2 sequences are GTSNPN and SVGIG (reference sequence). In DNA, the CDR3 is TGTGCCTGGAGTTACACCACAGGGAGGGATCTCGTAAGACTGTTTTTT. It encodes CAWSYTTGRDLVRLFF.

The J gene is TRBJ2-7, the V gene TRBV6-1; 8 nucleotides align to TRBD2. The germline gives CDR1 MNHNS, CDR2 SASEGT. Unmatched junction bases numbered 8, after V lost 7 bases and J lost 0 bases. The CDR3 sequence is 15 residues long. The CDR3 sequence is CASNPRRGDSYEQYF. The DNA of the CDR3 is TGTGCCAGCAACCCTAGGCGGGGGGACTCCTACGAGCAGTACTTC.

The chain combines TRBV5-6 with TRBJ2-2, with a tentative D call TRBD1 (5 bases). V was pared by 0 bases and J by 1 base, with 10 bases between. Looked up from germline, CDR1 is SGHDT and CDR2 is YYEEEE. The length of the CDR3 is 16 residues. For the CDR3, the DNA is TGTGCCAGCAGCTTGGTAGGGGCAGGGAACACCGGGGAGCTGTTTTTT. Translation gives CASSLVGAGNTGELFF.

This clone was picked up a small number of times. CDR3 residues: CASSSVEVPSPYEQYF. The CDR3, as DNA: TGTGCCAGCAGCTCCGTCGAGGTACCGAGCCCCTACGAGCAGTACTTC. The rearrangement uses TRBV5-5 and TRBJ2-7, with D unresolved. CDR1 and CDR2 from the germline V gene are SGHKS and YYEKEE (reference sequence). V was trimmed by 3 bases and J by 2 bases, leaving 18 bases between them. The CDR3 spans 16 residues.

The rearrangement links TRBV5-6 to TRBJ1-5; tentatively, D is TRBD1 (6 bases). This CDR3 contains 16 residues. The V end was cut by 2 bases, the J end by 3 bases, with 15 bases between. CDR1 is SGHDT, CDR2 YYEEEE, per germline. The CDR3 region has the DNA TGTGCCAGCAGCTTAGGGGGACGAGGGGACAATCAGCCCCAGCATTTT. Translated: CASSLGGRGDNQPQHF.

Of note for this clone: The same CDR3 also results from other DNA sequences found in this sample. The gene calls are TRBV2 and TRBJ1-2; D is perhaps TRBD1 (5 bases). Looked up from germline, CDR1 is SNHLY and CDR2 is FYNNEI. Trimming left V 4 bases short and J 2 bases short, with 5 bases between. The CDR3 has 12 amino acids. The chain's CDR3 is CASSGQNYGYTF. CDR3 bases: TGTGCCAGCAGTGGACAGAACTATGGCTACACCTTC.